Sequencing of this TCR beta chain was carried out in a study of cytomegalovirus exposure and HLA in healthy donors. Study-level points and caveats: Productive rates of about 90% or about 30% were seen for most TCR beta V segments in an earlier analysis.

The ends were cut back, 4 bases at V and 3 bases at J, with 11 bases in the middle. CDR1 SGHNT and CDR2 YYREEE come from the germline V gene (reference sequence). The CDR3 sequence is 15 residues long. Use of 60 Vbeta and 13 Jbeta primers characterized the PCR. Assay used: immunoSEQ multiplex PCR; TCRdb lists only in-frame clones, some missing. The table includes fewer than 150,000 clones, about three quarters detected once. Remarks on this clone: No antigen is known for it. The sample has other DNA sequences that encode this CDR3 too.

This chain connects TRBV5-4 to TRBJ1-6; D possibly corresponds to TRBD1 (6 bases). The sample taken for sequencing was PBMCs. The clonotype comes from a man aged 35 to 55 in good health and CMV-seropositive. The DNA for the CDR3 is TGTGCCAGCAGCCCCCCAGGGGACTATAATTCACCCCTCCACTTT. Encoded protein: CASSPPGDYNSPLHF.